Listed below are T cell receptor beta chains from one sample, sequenced in a study of OX40 agonist ivuxolimab in advanced cancers. The protocol was immunoSEQ multiplex PCR, while the TCRdb copy is restricted to in-frame clones and leaves out a portion. This repertoire shows tens of thousands of clones, 80% to 90% found once; its top ten account for 5% to 6.5%. The input for sequencing was CD4+ or CD8+ T cells sorted from blood, taken in a trial of the OX40 agonist ivuxolimab. These receptors were collected from an adult with an advanced solid tumor such as melanoma, head and neck, liver or kidney cancer. Both conserved end residues are part of each CDR3. A D gene is named only where the DNA matches it firmly. Only part of the rows carry a size: once, few, many, or a class if the clone is expanded.

clone_size: -; v_call: TRBV19; j_call: TRBJ1-3; d_call: -; cdr3_nt: TGTGCCAGTAGTATTCTGCCAGGACACCACTCTGGAAACACCATATATTTT; cdr3_aa: CASSILPGHHSGNTIYF
clone_size: -; v_call: TRBV27; j_call: TRBJ2-5; d_call: TRBD1; cdr3_nt: TGTGCCAGCAGTGGGAGGACAGGGTTCTTACAAGAGACCCAGTACTTC; cdr3_aa: CASSGRTGFLQETQYF
clone_size: -; v_call: TRBV12-5; j_call: TRBJ2-7; d_call: -; cdr3_nt: TGTGCTAGTGGCGAAGCGGCCGGGCAGTACTTC; cdr3_aa: CASGEAAGQYF
clone_size: -; v_call: TRBV10-3; j_call: TRBJ1-3; d_call: -; cdr3_nt: TGTGCCATCAGTGAGTCGGGGGGAAACACCATATATTTT; cdr3_aa: CAISESGGNTIYF
clone_size: -; v_call: TRBV7-6; j_call: TRBJ1-1; d_call: -; cdr3_nt: TGTGCCAGCAGCTCAGGCGGACAAAACACTGAAGCTTTCTTT; cdr3_aa: CASSSGGQNTEAFF
clone_size: few; v_call: TRBV7-3; j_call: TRBJ1-2; d_call: TRBD1; cdr3_nt: TGTGCCAGCAGCGGCGACAGGGCCTATGGCTACACCTTC; cdr3_aa: CASSGDRAYGYTF
clone_size: -; v_call: TRBV9; j_call: TRBJ2-2; d_call: TRBD1; cdr3_nt: TGTGCCAGCAGCACCGTGGGGGACAGCACCGGGGAGCTGTTTTTT; cdr3_aa: CASSTVGDSTGELFF
clone_size: -; v_call: TRBV6-5; j_call: TRBJ2-2; d_call: TRBD1; cdr3_nt: TGTGCCAGCAGGCCGGGACAGGGGAGGGCCGGGGAGCTGTTTTTT; cdr3_aa: CASRPGQGRAGELFF
clone_size: -; v_call: TRBV5-1; j_call: TRBJ1-1; d_call: TRBD1; cdr3_nt: TGCGCCAGCAGCGGACAGGGATCACTGAACACTGAAGCTTTCTTT; cdr3_aa: CASSGQGSLNTEAFF
clone_size: -; v_call: TRBV6-6; j_call: TRBJ1-1; d_call: -; cdr3_nt: TGTGCCAGCAGTTCGGGGGTGAACACTGAAGCTTTCTTT; cdr3_aa: CASSSGVNTEAFF
clone_size: -; v_call: TRBV4-2; j_call: TRBJ2-3; d_call: -; cdr3_nt: TGTGCCAGCAGCCAAGAGGCCGGGATCCGCGCAGATACGCAGTATTTT; cdr3_aa: CASSQEAGIRADTQYF
clone_size: -; v_call: TRBV6-6; j_call: TRBJ1-2; d_call: -; cdr3_nt: TGTGCCAGCAGTTACTCCGCAGATAGCTATGGCTACACCTTC; cdr3_aa: CASSYSADSYGYTF
clone_size: few; v_call: TRBV11-2; j_call: TRBJ1-2; d_call: -; cdr3_nt: TGTGCCAGCAGCTCGAGTGCAAACTATGGCTACACCTTC; cdr3_aa: CASSSSANYGYTF
clone_size: -; v_call: TRBV6-1; j_call: TRBJ2-3; d_call: -; cdr3_nt: TGTGCCAGCAGTGAAGGGGGCCTAGGGACAGATACGCAGTATTTT; cdr3_aa: CASSEGGLGTDTQYF
clone_size: once; v_call: TRBV19; j_call: TRBJ1-5; d_call: TRBD1; cdr3_nt: TGTGCCAGTAGTACCTCTCGGGACAGGGGGGGCAATCAGCCCCAGCATTTT; cdr3_aa: CASSTSRDRGGNQPQHF
clone_size: -; v_call: TRBV6-5; j_call: TRBJ2-7; d_call: -; cdr3_nt: TGTGCCAGCAGTTACTCGATAGGACAGCTGGTTTCGGAGCAGTACTTC; cdr3_aa: CASSYSIGQLVSEQYF
clone_size: -; v_call: TRBV6-4; j_call: TRBJ2-7; d_call: -; cdr3_nt: TGTGCCAGCAGTGACCGGGGGAGTGGCTACGAGCAGTACTTC; cdr3_aa: CASSDRGSGYEQYF
clone_size: -; v_call: TRBV11-2; j_call: TRBJ2-1; d_call: TRBD2; cdr3_nt: TGTGCCAGCAGCTTAAGTCGCGGGAGCGTGGATGAGCAGTTCTTC; cdr3_aa: CASSLSRGSVDEQFF
clone_size: -; v_call: TRBV29-1; j_call: TRBJ2-3; d_call: -; cdr3_nt: TGCAGCGTTGAGAGGTTGGACACAGATACGCAGTATTTT; cdr3_aa: CSVERLDTDTQYF
clone_size: -; v_call: TRBV9; j_call: TRBJ2-1; d_call: TRBD2; cdr3_nt: TGTGCCAGCAGTGGCCAGGGGACTAGCGGGAGGGCCACTTACAATGAGCAGTTCTTC; cdr3_aa: CASSGQGTSGRATYNEQFF
clone_size: -; v_call: TRBV5-1; j_call: TRBJ2-6; d_call: -; cdr3_nt: TGCGCCAGCAGCTTGCAGCCTGGGGCCAACGTCCTGACTTTC; cdr3_aa: CASSLQPGANVLTF
clone_size: -; v_call: TRBV9; j_call: TRBJ1-6; d_call: -; cdr3_nt: TGTGCCAGCAGCGTAGAGGTGACAGCGCGCTATAATTCACCCCTCCACTTT; cdr3_aa: CASSVEVTARYNSPLHF